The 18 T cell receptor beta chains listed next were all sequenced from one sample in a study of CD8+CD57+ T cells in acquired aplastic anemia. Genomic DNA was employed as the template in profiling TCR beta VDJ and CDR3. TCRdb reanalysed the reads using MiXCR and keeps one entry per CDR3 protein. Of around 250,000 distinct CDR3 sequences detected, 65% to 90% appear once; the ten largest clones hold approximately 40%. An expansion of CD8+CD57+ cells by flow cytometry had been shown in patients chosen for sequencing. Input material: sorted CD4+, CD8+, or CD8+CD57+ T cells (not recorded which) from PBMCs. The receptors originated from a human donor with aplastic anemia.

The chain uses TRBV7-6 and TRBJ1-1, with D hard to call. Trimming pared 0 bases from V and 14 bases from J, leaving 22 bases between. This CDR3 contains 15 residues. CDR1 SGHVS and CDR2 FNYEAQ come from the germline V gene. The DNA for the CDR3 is TGTGCCAGCAGCTTAGCCCCACACAATGAGCAGGTAGCCTTCTTT. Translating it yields CASSLAPHNEQVAFF.

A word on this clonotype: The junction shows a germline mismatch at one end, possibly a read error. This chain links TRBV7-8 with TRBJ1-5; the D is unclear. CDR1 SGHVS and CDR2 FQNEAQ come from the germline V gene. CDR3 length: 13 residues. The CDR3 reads CASSHAGSQPTQF. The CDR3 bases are TGTGCCAGCAGCCATGCGGGGAGTCAGCCTACGCAGTTT.

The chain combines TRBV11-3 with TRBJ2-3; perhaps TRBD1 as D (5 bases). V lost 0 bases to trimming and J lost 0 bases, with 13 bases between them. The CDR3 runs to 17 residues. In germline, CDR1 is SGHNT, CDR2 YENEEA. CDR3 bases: TGTGCCAGCAGCTTAGAACTGACAGACCCTAGCACAGATACGCAGTATTTT. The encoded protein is CASSLELTDPSTDTQYF.

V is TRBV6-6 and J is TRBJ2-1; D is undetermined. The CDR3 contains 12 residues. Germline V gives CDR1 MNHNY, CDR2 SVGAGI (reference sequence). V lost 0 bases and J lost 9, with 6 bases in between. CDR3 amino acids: CASSYSGTEQFF. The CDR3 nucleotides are TGTGCCAGCAGTTACTCGGGCACTGAGCAGTTCTTC.

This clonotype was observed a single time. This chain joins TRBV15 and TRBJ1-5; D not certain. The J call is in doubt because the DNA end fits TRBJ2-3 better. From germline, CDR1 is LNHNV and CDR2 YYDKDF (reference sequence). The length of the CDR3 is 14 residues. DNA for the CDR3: TGTGCCACCAGTGGAGCGTATAGGCAAGAGCCCCAGTATTTT. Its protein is CATSGAYRQEPQYF.

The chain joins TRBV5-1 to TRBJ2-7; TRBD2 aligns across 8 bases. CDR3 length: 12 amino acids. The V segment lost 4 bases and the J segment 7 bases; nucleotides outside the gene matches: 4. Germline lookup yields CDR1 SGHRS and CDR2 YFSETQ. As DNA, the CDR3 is TGCGCCAGCAGCGAGGGACTAGAAGAGCAGTACTTC. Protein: CASSEGLEEQYF.

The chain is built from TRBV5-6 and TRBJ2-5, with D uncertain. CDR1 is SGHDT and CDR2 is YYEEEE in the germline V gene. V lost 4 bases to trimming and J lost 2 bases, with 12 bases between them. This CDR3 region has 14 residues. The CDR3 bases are TGTGCCAGCAGCCCCGGTGACGAGCAAGAGACCCAGTACTTC. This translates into CASSPGDEQETQYF.

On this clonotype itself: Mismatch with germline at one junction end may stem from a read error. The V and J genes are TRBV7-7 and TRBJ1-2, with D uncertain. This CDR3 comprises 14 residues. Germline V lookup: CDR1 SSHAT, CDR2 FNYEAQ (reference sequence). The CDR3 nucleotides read TGTGCCAGCAGCTTAGGTGGACGGTTGAACACCTACGCTTTC. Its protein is CASSLGGRLNTYAF.

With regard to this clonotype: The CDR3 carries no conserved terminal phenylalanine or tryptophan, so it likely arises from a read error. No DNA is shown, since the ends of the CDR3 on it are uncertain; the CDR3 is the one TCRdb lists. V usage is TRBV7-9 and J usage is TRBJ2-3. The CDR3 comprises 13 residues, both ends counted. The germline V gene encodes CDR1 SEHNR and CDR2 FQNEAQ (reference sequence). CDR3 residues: CASSVGGTATKDY.

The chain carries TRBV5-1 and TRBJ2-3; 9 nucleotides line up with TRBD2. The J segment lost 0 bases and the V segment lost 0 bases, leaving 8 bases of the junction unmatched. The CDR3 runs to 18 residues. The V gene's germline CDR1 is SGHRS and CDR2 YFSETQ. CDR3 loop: CASSLELSSGTSTDTQYF. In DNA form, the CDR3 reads TGCGCCAGCAGCTTGGAGTTGTCTAGCGGGACTAGCACAGATACGCAGTATTTT.

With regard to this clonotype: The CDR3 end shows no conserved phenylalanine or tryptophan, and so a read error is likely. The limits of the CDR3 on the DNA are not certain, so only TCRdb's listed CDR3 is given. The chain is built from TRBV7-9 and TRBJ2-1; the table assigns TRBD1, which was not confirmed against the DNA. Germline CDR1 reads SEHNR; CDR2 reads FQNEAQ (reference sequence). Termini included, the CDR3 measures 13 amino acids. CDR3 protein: CASSDWGIHEESL.

In DNA form, the CDR3 reads TGTGCCAGCAGCTTAGGGGGAGGGAATGAGCAGTTCTTCTACACCTTC. Its protein product is CASSLGGGNEQFFYTF. The V and J genes are TRBV7-6 and TRBJ1-2; D unresolved. Germline CDR1 and CDR2: SGHVS and FNYEAQ. CDR3 length: 16 residues. Trimming stripped 1 base from V and 10 bases from J, with 22 bases between.

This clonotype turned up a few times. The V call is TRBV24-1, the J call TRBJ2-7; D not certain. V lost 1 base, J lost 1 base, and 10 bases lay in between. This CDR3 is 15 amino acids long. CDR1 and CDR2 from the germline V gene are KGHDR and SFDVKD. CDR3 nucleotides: TGTGCCACCAGTGATTTAACACGGATGTCCTACGAGCAGTACTTC. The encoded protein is CATSDLTRMSYEQYF.

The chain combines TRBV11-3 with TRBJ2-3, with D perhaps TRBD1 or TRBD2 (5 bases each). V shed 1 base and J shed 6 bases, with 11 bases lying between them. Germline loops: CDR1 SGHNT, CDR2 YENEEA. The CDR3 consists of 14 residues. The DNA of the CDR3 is TGTGCCAGCAGCTTAGGGGGGATCACCGATACGCAGTATTTT. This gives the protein CASSLGGITDTQYF. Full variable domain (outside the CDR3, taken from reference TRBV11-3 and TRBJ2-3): EAGVVQSPRYKIIEKKQPVAFWCNPISGHNTLYWYLQNLGQGPELLIRYENEEAVDDSQLPKDRFSAERLKGVDSTLKIQPAELGDSAVYLCASSLGGITDTQYFGPGTRLTVL.

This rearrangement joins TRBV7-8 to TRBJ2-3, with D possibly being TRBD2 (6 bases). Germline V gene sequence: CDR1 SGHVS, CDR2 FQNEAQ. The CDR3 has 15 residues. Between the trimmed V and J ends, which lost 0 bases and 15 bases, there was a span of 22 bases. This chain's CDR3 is CASSLAGLSSPLHYF. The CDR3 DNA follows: TGTGCCAGCAGCTTAGCGGGACTCAGCTCACCCCTCCACTATTTT.

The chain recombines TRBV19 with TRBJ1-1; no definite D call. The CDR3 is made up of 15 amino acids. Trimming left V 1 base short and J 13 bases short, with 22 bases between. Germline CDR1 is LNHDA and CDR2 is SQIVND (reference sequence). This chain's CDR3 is CASSIASAAYTEHFF. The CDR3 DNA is TGTGCCAGTAGTATAGCTAGCGCAGCCTACACTGAACATTTCTTT.

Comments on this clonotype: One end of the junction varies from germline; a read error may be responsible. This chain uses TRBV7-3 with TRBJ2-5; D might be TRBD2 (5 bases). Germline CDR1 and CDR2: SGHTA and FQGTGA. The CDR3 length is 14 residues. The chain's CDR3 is CATSRVSEQETQYF. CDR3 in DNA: TGTGCCACCAGCAGAGTTAGCGAGCAAGAGACGCAGTACTTC.

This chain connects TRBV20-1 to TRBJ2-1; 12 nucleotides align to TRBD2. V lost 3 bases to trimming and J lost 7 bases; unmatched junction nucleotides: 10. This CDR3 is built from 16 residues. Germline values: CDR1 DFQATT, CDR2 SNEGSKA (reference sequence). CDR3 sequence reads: CSASPGLAGLSNEQFF. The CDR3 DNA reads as TGCAGTGCTAGCCCCGGACTAGCGGGACTGTCGAATGAGCAGTTCTTC.